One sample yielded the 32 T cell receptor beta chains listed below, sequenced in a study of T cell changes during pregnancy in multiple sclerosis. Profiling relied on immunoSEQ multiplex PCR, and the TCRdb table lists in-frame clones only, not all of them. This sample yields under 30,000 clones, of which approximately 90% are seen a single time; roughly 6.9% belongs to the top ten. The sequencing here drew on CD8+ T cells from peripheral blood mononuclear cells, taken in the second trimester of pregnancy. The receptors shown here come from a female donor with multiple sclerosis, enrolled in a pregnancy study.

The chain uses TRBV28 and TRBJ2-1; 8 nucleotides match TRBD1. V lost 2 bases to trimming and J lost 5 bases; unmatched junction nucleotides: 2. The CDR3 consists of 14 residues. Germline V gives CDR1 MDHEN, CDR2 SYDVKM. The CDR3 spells CASSLQGADNEQFF. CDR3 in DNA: TGTGCCAGCAGTTTACAGGGGGCTGACAATGAGCAGTTCTTC.

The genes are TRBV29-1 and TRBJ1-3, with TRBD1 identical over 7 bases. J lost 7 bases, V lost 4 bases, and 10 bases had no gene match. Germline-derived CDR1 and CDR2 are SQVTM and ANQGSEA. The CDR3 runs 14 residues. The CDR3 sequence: CSVVFGTVDNTIYF. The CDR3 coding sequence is TGCAGCGTTGTTTTCGGGACAGTTGACAACACCATATATTTT.

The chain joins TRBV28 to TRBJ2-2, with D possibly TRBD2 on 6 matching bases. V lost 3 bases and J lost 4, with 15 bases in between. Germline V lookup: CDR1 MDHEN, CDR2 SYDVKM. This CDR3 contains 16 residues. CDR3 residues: CASSFPSGGGTGELFF. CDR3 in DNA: TGTGCCAGCAGTTTCCCTTCCGGGGGTGGCACCGGGGAGCTGTTTTTT.

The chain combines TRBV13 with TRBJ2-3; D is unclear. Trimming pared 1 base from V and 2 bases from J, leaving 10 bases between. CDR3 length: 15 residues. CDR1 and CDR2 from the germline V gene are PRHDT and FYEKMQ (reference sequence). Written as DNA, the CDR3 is TGTGCCAGCAGCTTAGTTCTATCCAACACAGATACGCAGTATTTT. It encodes CASSLVLSNTDTQYF.

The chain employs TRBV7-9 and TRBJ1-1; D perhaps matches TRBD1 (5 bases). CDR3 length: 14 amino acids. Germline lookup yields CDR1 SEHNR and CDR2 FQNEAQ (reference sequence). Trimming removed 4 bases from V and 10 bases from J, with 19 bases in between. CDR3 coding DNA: TGTGCCAGCAGCTGGGCGCCGGGGGAGGCTCTAGCTTTCTTT. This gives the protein CASSWAPGEALAFF.

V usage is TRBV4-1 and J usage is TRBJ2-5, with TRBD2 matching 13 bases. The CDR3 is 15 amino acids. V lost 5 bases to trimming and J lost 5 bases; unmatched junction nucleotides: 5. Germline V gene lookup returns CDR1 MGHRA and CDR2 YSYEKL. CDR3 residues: CASSTLAGGLETQYF. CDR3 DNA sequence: TGCGCCAGCAGCACACTAGCGGGGGGGCTTGAGACCCAGTACTTC.

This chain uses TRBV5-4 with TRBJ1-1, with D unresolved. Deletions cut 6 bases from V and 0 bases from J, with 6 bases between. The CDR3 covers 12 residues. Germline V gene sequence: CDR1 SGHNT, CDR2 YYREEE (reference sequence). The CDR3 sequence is CASKSMNTEAFF. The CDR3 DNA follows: TGTGCCAGCAAGAGTATGAACACTGAAGCTTTCTTT.

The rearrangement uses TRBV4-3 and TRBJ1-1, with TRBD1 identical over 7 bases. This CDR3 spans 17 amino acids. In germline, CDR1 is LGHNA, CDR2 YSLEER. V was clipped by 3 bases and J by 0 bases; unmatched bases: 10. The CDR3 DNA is TGCGCCAGCAGCCACGACATAGGGACAGAAGTGAACACTGAAGCTTTCTTT. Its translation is CASSHDIGTEVNTEAFF.

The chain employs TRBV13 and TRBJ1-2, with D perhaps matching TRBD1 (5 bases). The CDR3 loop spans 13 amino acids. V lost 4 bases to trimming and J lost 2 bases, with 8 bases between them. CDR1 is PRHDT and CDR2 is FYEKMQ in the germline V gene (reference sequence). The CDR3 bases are TGTGCCAGCAGCTCTAGACAGAACTATGGCTACACCTTC. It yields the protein CASSSRQNYGYTF.

CDR3 residues: CASSLYRATNEKLFF. CDR3 DNA sequence: TGTGCCAGCAGTTTATATCGGGCAACTAATGAAAAACTGTTTTTT. The chain employs TRBV28 and TRBJ1-4; no clear D gene. The CDR3 runs 15 residues. The ends were cut back, 1 base at V and 0 bases at J, with 6 bases in the middle. CDR1 is MDHEN and CDR2 is SYDVKM in the germline V gene.

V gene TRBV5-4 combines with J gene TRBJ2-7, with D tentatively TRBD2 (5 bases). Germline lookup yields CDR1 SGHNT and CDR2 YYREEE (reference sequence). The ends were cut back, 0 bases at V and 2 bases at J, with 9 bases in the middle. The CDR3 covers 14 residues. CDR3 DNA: TGTGCCAGCAGCTTGGGACGGGAAGCCTACGAGCAGTACTTC. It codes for CASSLGREAYEQYF. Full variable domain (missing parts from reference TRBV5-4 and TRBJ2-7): ETGVTQSPTHLIKTRGQQVTLRCSSQSGHNTVSWYQQALGQGPQFIFQYYREEENGRGNFPPRFSGLQFPNYSSELNVNALELDDSALYLCASSLGREAYEQYFGPGTRLTVT.

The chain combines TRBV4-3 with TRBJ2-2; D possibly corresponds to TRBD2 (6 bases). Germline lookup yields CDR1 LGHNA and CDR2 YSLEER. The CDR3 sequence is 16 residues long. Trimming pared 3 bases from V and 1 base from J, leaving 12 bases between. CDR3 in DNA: TGCGCCAGCAGCCAGGGGGTGGGGGGGAACACCGGGGAGCTGTTTTTT. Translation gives CASSQGVGGNTGELFF.

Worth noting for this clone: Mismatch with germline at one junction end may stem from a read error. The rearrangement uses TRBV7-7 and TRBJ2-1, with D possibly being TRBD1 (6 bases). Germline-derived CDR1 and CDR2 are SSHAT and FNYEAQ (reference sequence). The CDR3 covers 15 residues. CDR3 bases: TGTGCTAGCAGCTTAGTAGGACAGAACTACAATGAGCAGTTCTTC. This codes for CASSLVGQNYNEQFF.

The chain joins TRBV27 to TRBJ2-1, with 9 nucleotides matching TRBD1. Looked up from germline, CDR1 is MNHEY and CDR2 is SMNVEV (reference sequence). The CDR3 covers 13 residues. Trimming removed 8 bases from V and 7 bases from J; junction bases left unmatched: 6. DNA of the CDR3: TGTGCCAGCCGCGACAGGGGGTGGAATGAGCAGTTCTTC. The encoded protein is CASRDRGWNEQFF.

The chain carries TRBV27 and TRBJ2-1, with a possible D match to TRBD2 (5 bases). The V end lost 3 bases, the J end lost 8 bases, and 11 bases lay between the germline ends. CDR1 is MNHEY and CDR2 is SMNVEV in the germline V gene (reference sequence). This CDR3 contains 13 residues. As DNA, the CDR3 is TGTGCCAGCAGTTTTGGAGGTGTGGATGAGCAGTTCTTC. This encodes CASSFGGVDEQFF.

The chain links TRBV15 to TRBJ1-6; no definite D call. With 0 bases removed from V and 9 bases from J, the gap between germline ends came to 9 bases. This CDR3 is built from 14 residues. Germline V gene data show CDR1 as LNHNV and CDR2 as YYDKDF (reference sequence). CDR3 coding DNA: TGTGCCACCAGCAGAGATCGAGAGGGTTCACCCCTCCACTTT. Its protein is CATSRDREGSPLHF.

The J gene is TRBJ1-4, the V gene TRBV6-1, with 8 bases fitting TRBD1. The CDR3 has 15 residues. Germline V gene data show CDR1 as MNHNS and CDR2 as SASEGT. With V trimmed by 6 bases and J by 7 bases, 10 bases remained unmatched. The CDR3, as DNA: TGTGCCAGCAGCGTCGGACAGGGCGGGAGTGAAAAACTGTTTTTT. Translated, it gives CASSVGQGGSEKLFF.

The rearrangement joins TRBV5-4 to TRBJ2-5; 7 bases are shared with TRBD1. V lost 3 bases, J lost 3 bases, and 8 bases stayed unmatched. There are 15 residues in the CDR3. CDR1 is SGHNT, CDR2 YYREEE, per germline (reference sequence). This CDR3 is CASSSGGTGEETQYF. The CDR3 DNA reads TGTGCCAGCAGCTCCGGTGGAACAGGGGAAGAGACCCAGTACTTC. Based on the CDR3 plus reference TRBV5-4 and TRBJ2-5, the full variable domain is ETGVTQSPTHLIKTRGQQVTLRCSSQSGHNTVSWYQQALGQGPQFIFQYYREEENGRGNFPPRFSGLQFPNYSSELNVNALELDDSALYLCASSSGGTGEETQYFGPGTRLLVL.

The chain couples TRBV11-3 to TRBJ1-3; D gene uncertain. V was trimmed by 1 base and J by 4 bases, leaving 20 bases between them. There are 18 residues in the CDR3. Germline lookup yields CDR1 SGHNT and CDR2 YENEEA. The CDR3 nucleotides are TGTGCCAGCAGCTTAGTTTCACGGGTGCGTTCTGCGGGAAACACCATATATTTT. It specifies CASSLVSRVRSAGNTIYF.

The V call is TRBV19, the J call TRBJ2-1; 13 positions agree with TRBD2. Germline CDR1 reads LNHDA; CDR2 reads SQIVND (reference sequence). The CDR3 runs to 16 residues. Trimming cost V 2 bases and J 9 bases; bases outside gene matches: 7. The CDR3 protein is CASSIPGLAGEGEQFF. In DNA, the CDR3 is TGTGCCAGTAGTATACCTGGACTAGCGGGAGAGGGTGAGCAGTTCTTC.

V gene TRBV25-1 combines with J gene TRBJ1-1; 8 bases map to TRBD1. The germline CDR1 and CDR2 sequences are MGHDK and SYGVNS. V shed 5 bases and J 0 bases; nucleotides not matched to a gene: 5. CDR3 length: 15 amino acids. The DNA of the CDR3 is TGTGCCAGCAGTAGCCGACAGGGGATGAACACTGAAGCTTTCTTT. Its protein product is CASSSRQGMNTEAFF.

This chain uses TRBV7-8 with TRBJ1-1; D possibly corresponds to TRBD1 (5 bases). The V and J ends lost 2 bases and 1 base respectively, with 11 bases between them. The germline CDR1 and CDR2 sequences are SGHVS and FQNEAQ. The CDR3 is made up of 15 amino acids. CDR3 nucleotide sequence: TGTGCCAGCAGCTTACCAGGGACTGGGAACACTGAAGCTTTCTTT. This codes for CASSLPGTGNTEAFF.

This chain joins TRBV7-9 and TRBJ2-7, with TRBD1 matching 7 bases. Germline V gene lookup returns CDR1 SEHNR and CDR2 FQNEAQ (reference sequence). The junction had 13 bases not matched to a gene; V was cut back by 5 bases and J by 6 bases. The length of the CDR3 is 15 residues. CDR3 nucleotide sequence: TGTGCCAGCAGCGACCGGGACAGCTTAGGCTTCGAGCAGTACTTC. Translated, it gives CASSDRDSLGFEQYF. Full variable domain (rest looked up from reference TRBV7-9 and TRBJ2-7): DTGVSQNPRHKITKRGQNVTFRCDPISEHNRLYWYRQTLGQGPEFLTYFQNEAQLEKSRLLSDRFSAERPKGSFSTLEIQRTEQGDSAMYLCASSDRDSLGFEQYFGPGTRLTVT.

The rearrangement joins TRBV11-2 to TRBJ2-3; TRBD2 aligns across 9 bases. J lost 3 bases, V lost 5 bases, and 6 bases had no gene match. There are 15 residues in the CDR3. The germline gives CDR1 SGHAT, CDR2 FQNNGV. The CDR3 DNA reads TGTGCCAGCAGCCACGTCGCGGGGGGGACAGATACGCAGTATTTT. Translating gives CASSHVAGGTDTQYF.

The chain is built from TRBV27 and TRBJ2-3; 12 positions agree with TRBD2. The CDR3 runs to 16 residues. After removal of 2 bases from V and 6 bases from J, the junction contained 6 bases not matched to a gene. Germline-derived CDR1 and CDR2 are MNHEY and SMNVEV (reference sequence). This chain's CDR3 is CASSLRLAGVWDTQYF. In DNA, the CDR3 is TGTGCCAGCAGTTTAAGACTAGCGGGAGTATGGGATACGCAGTATTTT.

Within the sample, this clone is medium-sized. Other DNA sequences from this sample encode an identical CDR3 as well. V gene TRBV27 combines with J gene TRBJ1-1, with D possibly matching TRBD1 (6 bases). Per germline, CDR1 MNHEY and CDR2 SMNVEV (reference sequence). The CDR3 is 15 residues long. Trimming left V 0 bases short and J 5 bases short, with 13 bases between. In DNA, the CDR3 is TGTGCCAGCAGTTTATCGAAAGGGGGGGGAACTGAAGCTTTCTTT. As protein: CASSLSKGGGTEAFF.

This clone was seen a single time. Here the CDR3 reads CASSLGLAVYNEQFF. DNA of the CDR3: TGTGCCAGCAGCCTTGGACTAGCGGTCTACAATGAGCAGTTCTTC. The rearrangement joins TRBV7-2 to TRBJ2-1; 10 bases align to TRBD2. V gave up 5 bases and J gave up 3 bases; unmatched junction bases: 4. Germline values: CDR1 SGHTA, CDR2 FQGNSA. There are 15 residues in the CDR3.

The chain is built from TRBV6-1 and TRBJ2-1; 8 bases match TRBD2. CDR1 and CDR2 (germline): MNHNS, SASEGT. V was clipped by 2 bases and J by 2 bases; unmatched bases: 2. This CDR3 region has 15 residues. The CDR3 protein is CASSENSGTYNEQFF. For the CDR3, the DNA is TGTGCCAGCAGTGAAAATAGCGGGACCTACAATGAGCAGTTCTTC.

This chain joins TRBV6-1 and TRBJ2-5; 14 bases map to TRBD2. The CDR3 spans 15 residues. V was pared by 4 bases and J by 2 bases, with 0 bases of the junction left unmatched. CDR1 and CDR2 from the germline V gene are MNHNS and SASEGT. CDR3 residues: CASSGLAGGQETQYF. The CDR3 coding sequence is TGTGCCAGCAGTGGACTAGCGGGGGGGCAAGAGACCCAGTACTTC.

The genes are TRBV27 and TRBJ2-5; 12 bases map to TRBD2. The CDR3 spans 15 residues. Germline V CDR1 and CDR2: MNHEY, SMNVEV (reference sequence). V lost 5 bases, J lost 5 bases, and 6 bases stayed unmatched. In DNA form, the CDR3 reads TGTGCCAGCAGTACAACTAGCGGGGGGTGGGAGACCCAGTACTTC. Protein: CASSTTSGGWETQYF.

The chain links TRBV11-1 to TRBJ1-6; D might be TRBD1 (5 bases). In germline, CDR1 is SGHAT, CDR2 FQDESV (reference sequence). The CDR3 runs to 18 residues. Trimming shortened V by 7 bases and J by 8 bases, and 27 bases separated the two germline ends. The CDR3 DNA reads TGTGCCAGCACCGTCGGTTCAGGGCGTTCGACCACCTATTCACCCCTCCACTTT. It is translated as CASTVGSGRSTTYSPLHF.

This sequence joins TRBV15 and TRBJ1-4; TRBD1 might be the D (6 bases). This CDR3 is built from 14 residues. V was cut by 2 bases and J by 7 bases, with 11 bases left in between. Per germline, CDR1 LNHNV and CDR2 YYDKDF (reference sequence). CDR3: CATSRRGSGEKLFF. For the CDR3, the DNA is TGTGCCACCAGCAGAAGGGGGTCGGGTGAAAAACTGTTTTTT.